The clone carrying this T cell receptor (beta chain) was counted once. Antigen: not known. The sample belongs to a study of Ad26.COV2.S vaccination and SARS-CoV-2 variants. Study-wide background: Donor got 5x10^10 or 1x10^11 viral particles of Ad26.COV2.S. Study-wide points: For non-spike TCRs, breadth in vaccine recipients resembled that in placebo recipients. Analytic work on TCR breadth and depth might have understated the full extent of total T cell responses.

Between the trimmed V and J ends, which lost 5 bases and 2 bases, there was a span of 18 bases. CDR1 and CDR2 from the germline V gene are LGHNA and YNFKEQ. This CDR3 is 16 amino acids long. The treatment: 19 received Ad26.COV2.S at low or high dose, single or two shots; 5 received placebo; per-sample allocation not given. The samples date from day 63 after the first vaccine or placebo injection. The study used a vaccine consisting of an Ad26 vector that expressed Wuhan-strain SARS-CoV-2 spike. The data were produced by immunoSEQ multiplex PCR, yet TCRdb's version contains in-frame clones alone and is incomplete. The sample includes hundreds of thousands of clones, about 88% of them seen just once.

The J gene is TRBJ1-2, the V gene TRBV4-2; TRBD1 might be the D (6 bases). The sequences come from peripheral blood, collected in a trial of Ad26.COV2.S vaccine versus placebo. The sequence was collected from a person between 18 and 65 years old who received the Ad26.COV2.S COVID-19 vaccine or a placebo. The CDR3 DNA sequence: TGTGCCAGCAGCTCAGGTGCCTACAGGGCCAACTATGGCTACACCTTC. This encodes CASSSGAYRANYGYTF.